These 26 T cell receptor beta chains share one sample of origin, sequenced in a study of Graves' ophthalmopathy and Graves' hyperthyroidism (dated by TCRdb to the late 2010s). The sequencer listed for this sample is Illumina HiSeq 2000. For repertoire sequencing, TCR beta CDR3 regions were amplified from RNA transcripts. HTBI primers and the Qiagen OneStep RT-PCR kit were used in a first-round RT-PCR, which was followed by a second-round multiplex PCR, size selection and purification. The public reads were reprocessed in TCRdb via fastp at Q25 and MiXCR, keeping in-frame beta chains. Entries are consolidated by CDR3 protein sequence, retaining the most common genes and DNA. The sample contains under 250,000 distinct CDR3 sequences, under 30% of them found a single time. The biggest ten clones account for 9.1% of the sample. The material sequenced was peripheral blood. These TCRs come from a man in his fifties with Graves' ophthalmopathy. Donor details come from another sample of the same person, matched by shared clones.

This clonotype was recorded many times. The gene calls are TRBV7-9 and TRBJ1-1; no reliable D call. This CDR3 contains 15 residues. Germline CDR1 and CDR2: SEHNR and FQNEAQ (reference sequence). V dropped 1 base and J dropped 1 base, with 10 bases sitting between them. CDR3: CASSLGAAGNTEAFF. CDR3 nucleotides: TGTGCCAGCAGCTTAGGGGCAGCCGGGAACACTGAAGCTTTCTTT. Full variable domain (remainder filled in from reference TRBV7-9 and TRBJ1-1): DTGVSQNPRHKITKRGQNVTFRCDPISEHNRLYWYRQTLGQGPEFLTYFQNEAQLEKSRLLSDRFSAERPKGSFSTLEIQRTEQGDSAMYLCASSLGAAGNTEAFFGQGTRLTVV.

The chain uses TRBV12-3 or TRBV12-4 and TRBJ1-1; a possible D gene is TRBD1 (5 bases). The CDR3 sequence is 15 residues long. The V gene lost 1 base and the J gene lost 4 bases, with 13 bases spanning the gap. The CDR3 sequence is CASSLGTGTSTEAFF. For the CDR3, the DNA is TGTGCCAGCAGTTTAGGCACCGGGACGAGCACTGAAGCTTTCTTT.

The rearrangement links TRBV20-1 to TRBJ2-5; possibly TRBD2 for D (5 bases). This CDR3 comprises 14 residues. The germline gives CDR1 DFQATT, CDR2 SNEGSKA (reference sequence). The V and J ends lost 6 bases and 2 bases respectively, with 16 bases between them. Here the CDR3 DNA reads TGCAGTGCCGAGAGCGGCGGAGGTCAAGAGACCCAGTACTTC. The encoded protein is CSAESGGGQETQYF.

The V and J genes are TRBV6-2 or TRBV6-3 and TRBJ2-7, with 7 bases that match TRBD2. The CDR3 spans 16 residues. The V gene end was trimmed by 2 bases and the J gene end by 1 base; junction bases not matched to a gene: 8. Germline lookup yields CDR1 MNHEY and CDR2 SVGEGT. The CDR3 loop is CASSYDGGRGSYEQYF. The CDR3 nucleotides are TGTGCCAGCAGTTACGACGGCGGGAGAGGATCCTACGAGCAGTACTTC.

The gene calls are TRBV11-2 and TRBJ2-5; TRBD2 matches at 11 bases. Germline V gene lookup returns CDR1 SGHAT and CDR2 FQNNGV. The junction had 4 bases not matched to a gene; V was cut back by 2 bases and J by 2 bases. This CDR3 region has 16 residues. CDR3 residues: CASSLLASGGQETQYF. DNA of the CDR3: TGTGCCAGCAGCTTACTAGCTAGCGGGGGGCAAGAGACCCAGTACTTC.

The chain links TRBV12-3 or TRBV12-4 to TRBJ1-1; D might be TRBD1 (5 bases). The V end lost 6 bases, the J end lost 4 bases, and 18 bases lay between the germline ends. The CDR3 runs to 15 residues. The CDR3 region has the DNA TGTGCCAGCAGCCAGACCGGACGGGGCGGCACTGAAGCTTTCTTT. It yields the protein CASSQTGRGGTEAFF.

This clonotype has ten or more counts. In nucleotides, the CDR3 is TGCAGTGCAGGAAGGACAGGGAGAGAGACCCAGTACTTC. Protein sequence: CSAGRTGRETQYF. This rearrangement joins TRBV20-1 to TRBJ2-5, with 8 bases lining up with TRBD1. The CDR3 consists of 13 residues. Per germline, CDR1 DFQATT and CDR2 SNEGSKA (reference sequence). V lost 6 bases to trimming and J lost 4 bases; unmatched junction nucleotides: 7.

The sample holds a few counts of this clonotype. The CDR3: CASSLRPPGKYTEAFF. CDR3 DNA: TGTGCCAGCAGTTTACGACCTCCAGGGAAGTACACTGAAGCTTTCTTT. The rearrangement uses TRBV27 and TRBJ1-1; D is perhaps TRBD1 (5 bases). Per the germline V gene, CDR1 is MNHEY and CDR2 is SMNVEV (reference sequence). CDR3 length: 16 amino acids. V shed 2 bases and J shed 3 bases, with 16 bases lying between them.

This clonotype was observed at least ten times. This chain links TRBV6-5 with TRBJ1-1; the D is unclear. The germline V gene encodes CDR1 MNHEY and CDR2 SVGAGI. The germline V and J ends were trimmed by 0 bases and 2 bases, with 10 bases remaining between them. The CDR3 is made up of 15 amino acids. CDR3 residues: CASSYSPGPNTEAFF. In DNA form, the CDR3 reads TGTGCCAGCAGTTACTCTCCAGGTCCTAACACTGAAGCTTTCTTT.

This clonotype was seen ten or more times. V gene TRBV19 combines with J gene TRBJ1-5, with 10 bases fitting TRBD1. Germline CDR1 and CDR2: LNHDA and SQIVND (reference sequence). The length of the CDR3 is 15 residues. Trimming at V came to 7 bases and at J to 6 bases, leaving 9 bases not matched to a gene. The CDR3 nucleotides are TGTGCCAGTACAAGAGCGACAGGGGGCTCTCAGCCCCAGCATTTT. This gives the protein CASTRATGGSQPQHF.

The chain employs TRBV6-1 and TRBJ1-5, with 8 bases lining up with TRBD1. CDR1 is MNHNS, CDR2 SASEGT, per germline. CDR3 size: 14 residues. The J segment lost 6 bases and the V segment lost 6 bases, leaving 7 bases of the junction unmatched. CDR3 sequence (DNA): TGTGCCAGCAGCGAGACAGGGGTAGGTCAGCCCCAGCATTTT. It is translated as CASSETGVGQPQHF.

In its sample, this clonotype was seen many times. The chain has TRBV6-5 and TRBJ2-7; maybe TRBD1 (6 bases). There are 13 residues in the CDR3. V was cut by 2 bases and J by 6 bases, with 11 bases left in between. Germline CDR1 is MNHEY and CDR2 is SVGAGI. The CDR3 sequence: CASSYKQGGEQYF. DNA for the CDR3: TGTGCCAGCAGTTACAAACAGGGTGGCGAGCAGTACTTC.

The table lists this clonotype with many counts. The chain has TRBV28 and TRBJ2-4; possibly TRBD1 or TRBD2 for D (5 bases each). Trimming took off 6 bases at V and 0 bases at J, with 15 bases between the two ends. Looked up from germline, CDR1 is MDHEN and CDR2 is SYDVKM. This CDR3 has 16 residues. The CDR3 loop reads CASRPGTELAKNIQYF. CDR3 in DNA: TGTGCCAGCAGACCCGGGACGGAACTAGCCAAAAACATTCAGTACTTC.

In this sample, this clonotype turned up many times. The gene calls are TRBV10-2 and TRBJ2-2; 7 bases map to TRBD1. The germline V gene has CDR1 WSHSY and CDR2 SAAADI. This CDR3 has 13 amino acids. Germline trimming cut 2 bases from V and 6 bases from J; bases unmatched to any gene: 0. This CDR3 is CASSETGAGELFF. CDR3 nucleotide sequence: TGCGCCAGCAGTGAGACAGGGGCCGGGGAGCTGTTTTTT.

The table lists this clonotype with a few counts. The rearrangement joins TRBV28 to TRBJ1-6, with TRBD1 matching over 10 bases. The CDR3 is 16 amino acids. The ends lost 6 bases at V and 10 bases at J; junction bases unmatched: 12. Germline loops: CDR1 MDHEN, CDR2 SYDVKM. Written as DNA, the CDR3 is TGTGCCAGCAGCAGTTCAGACAGGGGGCATTGGTCACCCCTCCACTTT. Translated, it gives CASSSSDRGHWSPLHF.

CDR3 nucleotides: TGTGCTAGTGGTCCTCGACTGCGCCTCAAGAAGACCCAGTACTTC. Protein product: CASGPRLRLKKTQYF. This chain joins TRBV12-5 and TRBJ2-5; no clear D. The CDR3 spans 15 residues. Trimming shortened V by 5 bases and J by 6 bases, and 19 bases separated the two germline ends. Germline CDR1 is LGHNT and CDR2 is FRNRAP. Combining the CDR3 with reference TRBV12-5 and TRBJ2-5 gives the whole variable domain DARVTQTPRHKVTEMGQEVTMRCQPILGHNTVFWYRQTMMQGLELLAYFRNRAPLDDSGMPKDRFSAEMPDATLATLKIQPSEPRDSAVYFCASGPRLRLKKTQYFGPGTRLLVL.

The table lists this clonotype with many counts. The V call is TRBV7-9, the J call TRBJ1-1; D not certain. The germline V gene encodes CDR1 SEHNR and CDR2 FQNEAQ (reference sequence). V lost 1 base to trimming and J lost 5 bases, with 11 bases between them. The CDR3 covers 14 residues. The DNA for the CDR3 is TGTGCCAGCAGCTTAGAAGGGCATTTTACTGAAGCTTTCTTT. Its protein product is CASSLEGHFTEAFF.

This clonotype was seen at least ten times. The chain employs TRBV6-2 or TRBV6-3 and TRBJ2-7; TRBD2 aligns across 8 bases. V shed 2 bases, J shed 13 bases, and the junction held 4 bases outside the gene matches. The CDR3 runs to 11 residues. Per the germline V gene, CDR1 is MNHEY and CDR2 is SVGEGT. The CDR3 coding sequence is TGTGCCAGCAGTTACACCGGGACTAGTTACTTC. As protein: CASSYTGTSYF.

CDR3 in DNA: TGTGCCTGGAGTCGAGTAAGGGAGACCCAGTACTTC. This sequence encodes CAWSRVRETQYF. The chain combines TRBV30 with TRBJ2-5, with D hard to call. V gave up 2 bases and J gave up 5 bases, with 9 bases separating them. Germline V gene lookup returns CDR1 GTSNPN and CDR2 SVGIG (reference sequence). The CDR3 has 12 residues.

This clonotype occurred many times. The chain recombines TRBV6-5 with TRBJ2-5, with TRBD2 matching over 7 bases. Germline-derived CDR1 and CDR2 are MNHEY and SVGAGI. Germline trimming cut 11 bases from V and 4 bases from J; bases unmatched to any gene: 7. This CDR3 has 12 amino acids. The CDR3 reads CAGGGSGETQYF. The CDR3 region has the DNA TGTGCCGGGGGGGGGAGCGGAGAGACCCAGTACTTC.

This clonotype was counted ten times or more. The CDR3 DNA follows: TGTGCCAGCAGCTCGACTAGCGTTTCGACAGATACGCAGTATTTT. It specifies CASSSTSVSTDTQYF. The chain couples TRBV11-1 to TRBJ2-3; TRBD2 agrees at 8 bases. There are 15 residues in the CDR3. CDR1 SGHAT and CDR2 FQDESV come from the germline V gene (reference sequence). J lost 3 bases, V lost 4 bases, and 6 bases had no gene match.

The rearrangement uses TRBV12-3 or TRBV12-4 and TRBJ1-2, with D maybe TRBD1 (6 bases). Deletions cut 7 bases from V and 4 bases from J, with 13 bases between. The CDR3 covers 13 residues. CDR3 amino acids: CASTWTDLYGYTF. The CDR3 DNA reads TGTGCCAGCACTTGGACAGACCTCTATGGCTACACCTTC.

This clonotype was seen ten or more times. The J gene is TRBJ2-2, the V gene TRBV7-8; D may be TRBD1 or TRBD2 (5 bases each). Deletions cut 0 bases from V and 6 bases from J, with 8 bases between. The CDR3 has 14 amino acids. Germline V lookup: CDR1 SGHVS, CDR2 FQNEAQ. The CDR3 nucleotides are TGTGCCAGCAGCTTAGCGAGGGGTTCCGGGGAGCTGTTTTTT. Its translation is CASSLARGSGELFF.

This clonotype was seen many times. V gene TRBV6-1 combines with J gene TRBJ1-5, with 7 bases lining up with TRBD1. The CDR3 runs 17 residues. The germline V gene has CDR1 MNHNS and CDR2 SASEGT. Losses at the gene ends were 4 bases for V and 2 bases for J; bases not matched to a gene: 11. CDR3 nucleotide sequence: TGTGCCAGCAGTGTCCCTCCGGGGCAGGGGGGCAATCAGCCCCAGCATTTT. Translating it yields CASSVPPGQGGNQPQHF.

This clonotype was found many times. The chain uses TRBV28 and TRBJ2-2; tentative D call: TRBD2 (6 bases). The CDR3 runs 15 residues. Germline assignment: CDR1 MDHEN and CDR2 SYDVKM. Trimming cost V 8 bases and J 5 bases, with 18 bases left between them. The CDR3 nucleotides are TGTGCCAGCCTCTCCGGAGGGGTGAGAACCGGGGAGCTGTTTTTT. Protein sequence: CASLSGGVRTGELFF.

This clonotype was seen at least ten times. CDR3 in amino acids: CASSPGTEITGQYF. The CDR3 nucleotides are TGTGCCAGCAGCCCCGGGACAGAGATAACGGGGCAGTACTTC. The V gene is TRBV7-3, the J gene TRBJ2-7, with 7 bases matching TRBD1. Germline V gene lookup returns CDR1 SGHTA and CDR2 FQGTGA. The CDR3 has 14 amino acids. Losses at the gene ends were 5 bases for V and 9 bases for J; bases not matched to a gene: 13.